Listed below are T cell receptor beta chains from one sample, sequenced in a study of blood T cells in healthy people across ages. A single record per CDR3 protein comes from TCRdb applying MiXCR to the 5' RACE reads. The repertoire includes about 730,000 distinct CDR3 sequences, approximately 39% of them detected once, and under 25% sits in the top ten. The sample consisted of blood. These receptors all stem from a woman in her sixties or seventies in good health. Each CDR3 is given with its conserved first and last residue. Fields, in order: D gene, J gene, clone size, V gene, CDR3 DNA, CDR3 protein. The D gene is left open where the match is weak. For some rows the clone size is stated as once, few or many, or as a class when expanded; others skip it.

. TRBJ2-7 . TRBV10-2 TGCGCCAGCACTGAAGGGTCGGGGGTAGAAGACTATAACGAGCAGTACTTC CASTEGSGVEDYNEQYF
TRBD2 TRBJ2-4 few TRBV20-1 TGCAGTGCTACCAGGACTAGCGGGAGGGGGGGAGCCAAAAACATTCAGTACTTC CSATRTSGRGGAKNIQYF
. TRBJ2-3 . TRBV7-2 TGTGCCAGCAGCTCACAACAGGAGCTGGGCACAGATACGCAGTATTTT CASSSQQELGTDTQYF
. TRBJ1-4 . TRBV20-1 TGCAGTGCTAGAGATGTTTCGGCAGAGTTCCATCGAAAACTGTTTTTT CSARDVSAEFHRKLFF
TRBD1 TRBJ2-3 . TRBV10-2 TGCGCCAGCAGTTTCCTCGACAGGGAGTCAGATACGCAGTATTTT CASSFLDRESDTQYF
TRBD1 TRBJ2-7 many TRBV10-1 TGCGCCAGCAGCCCGGGACAGGGGGCGCTTGAGCAGTACTTC CASSPGQGALEQYF
TRBD2 TRBJ2-5 . TRBV7-2 TGTGCCAGCAGCTTAGTCGTCGGACTAGCACAAGAGACCCAGTACTTC CASSLVVGLAQETQYF
. TRBJ2-5 . TRBV12-3/TRBV12-4 TGTGCCAGCGAAGGGGATCTCCAAGAGACCCAGTACTTC CASEGDLQETQYF
TRBD2 TRBJ2-7 few TRBV12-3/TRBV12-4 TGTGCCAGCAGTGCGAGCGGGAGAGGGTACGAGCAGTACTTC CASSASGRGYEQYF
TRBD1 TRBJ1-4 . TRBV5-1 TGCGCCAGCAGCCTCGGGACAGGGCATGAAAAACTGTTTTTT CASSLGTGHEKLFF
. TRBJ2-5 . TRBV3-1 TGTGCCAGCAGCCAAGTACGCGGTTCTGAGACCCAGTACTTC CASSQVRGSETQYF
. TRBJ2-7 many TRBV5-1 TGCGCCAGCGGACAGCTCGGGGAGCAGTACTTC CASGQLGEQYF
. TRBJ2-1 many TRBV20-1 TGCAGTGCTAGGGCTAGCTCCTACAATGAGCAGTTCTTC CSARASSYNEQFF
. TRBJ2-7 . TRBV28 TGTGCCGGCAGTTTATTTATAGCCTACGAGCAGTACTTC CAGSLFIAYEQYF
. TRBJ2-1 . TRBV5-1 TGCGCCAGCAGCTTGCGTCAGGGAACTGAGCAGTTCTTC CASSLRQGTEQFF
TRBD2 TRBJ2-3 once TRBV2 TGTGCCAGCAGTGTTCTGAGCGGGGCTACAGATACGCAGTATTTT CASSVLSGATDTQYF
TRBD2 TRBJ2-7 few TRBV6-2/TRBV6-3 TGTGCCAGCAGTTACCCGGAACGGCGGGAGGGCCCTTACGAGCAGTACTTC CASSYPERREGPYEQYF
. TRBJ2-7 few TRBV21-1 TGTGCCAGCAGCAAAAACCCCGAACAGAACTACGAGCAGTACTTC CASSKNPEQNYEQYF
. TRBJ1-1 few TRBV7-3 TGTGCCAGCAGCTTAAGCGGTATAGGGACTGAAGCTTTCTTT CASSLSGIGTEAFF
TRBD1 TRBJ2-7 many TRBV28 TGTGCCAGCAGTCTCTCCGGGACAGGGGGCTACGAGCAGTACTTC CASSLSGTGGYEQYF
. TRBJ2-5 . TRBV3-1 TGTGCCAGCAGCCTAACCGGCCTCCACAATGAGCAGTACTTC CASSLTGLHNEQYF
TRBD2 TRBJ2-5 few TRBV12-3/TRBV12-4 TGTGCCAGCAGTTTACAAGCGGGGGGTCTCTCAGAGACCCAGTACTTC CASSLQAGGLSETQYF